This TCR beta chain was recorded in a study of blood T cells in healthy people across ages. Study summary: Roughly one uniquely barcoded beta molecule per two T cells was captured.

With respect to this clonotype: Its target is unknown.

Together with a sample-barcoded 5' primer, a J-beta primer mix was included in a second PCR lasting about 6 to 11 cycles. MiXCR was run by TCRdb on the 5' RACE reads, yielding one entry per CDR3 protein. The repertoire consists of over 1,200,000 distinct CDR3 sequences, with approximately 59% occurring once and the leading ten covering approximately 7%. Germline CDR1 is MNHNS and CDR2 is SASEGT. Trimming shortened V by 2 bases and J by 5 bases, and 9 bases separated the two germline ends. This CDR3 region has 14 residues. General study points: In older individuals, TCR beta diversity per million T cells was lower, falling roughly linearly with age. Whereas aged donors had fewer naive CD4+ cells, long-lived donors had more of them and higher diversity.

This TCR derives from a man aged 18-30 years in good health. Material: blood. The chain has TRBV6-1 and TRBJ1-4, with D perhaps matching TRBD1 (6 bases). The CDR3 spells CASSEQGQNEKLFF. The CDR3 region has the DNA TGTGCCAGCAGTGAACAGGGGCAGAATGAAAAACTGTTTTTT.